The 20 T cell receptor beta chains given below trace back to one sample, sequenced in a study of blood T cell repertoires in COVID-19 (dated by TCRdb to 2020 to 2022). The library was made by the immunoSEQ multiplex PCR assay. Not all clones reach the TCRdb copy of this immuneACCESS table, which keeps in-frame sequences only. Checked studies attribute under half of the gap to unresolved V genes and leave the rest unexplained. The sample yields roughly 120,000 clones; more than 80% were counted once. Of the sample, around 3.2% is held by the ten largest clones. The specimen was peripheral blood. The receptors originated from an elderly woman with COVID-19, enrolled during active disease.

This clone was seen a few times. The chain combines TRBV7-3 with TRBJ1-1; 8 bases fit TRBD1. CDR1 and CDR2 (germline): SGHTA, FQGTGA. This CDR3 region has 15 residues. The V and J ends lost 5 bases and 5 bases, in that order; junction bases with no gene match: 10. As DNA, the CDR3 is TGTGCCAGCAGCACCCGCGGACAGGGTCTGACTGAAGCTTTCTTT. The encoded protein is CASSTRGQGLTEAFF. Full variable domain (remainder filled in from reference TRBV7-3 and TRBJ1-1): GAGVSQTPSNKVTEKGKYVELRCDPISGHTALYWYRQSLGQGPEFLIYFQGTGAADDSGLPNDRFFAVRPEGSVSTLKIQRTERGDSAVYLCASSTRGQGLTEAFFGQGTRLTVV.

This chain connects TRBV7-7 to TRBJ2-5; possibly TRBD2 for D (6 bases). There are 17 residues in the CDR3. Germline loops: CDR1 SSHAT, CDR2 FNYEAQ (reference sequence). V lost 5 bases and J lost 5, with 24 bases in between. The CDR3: CASSGEERVAEMETQYF. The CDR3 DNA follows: TGTGCCAGCAGCGGGGAGGAACGGGTAGCCGAGATGGAGACCCAGTACTTC.

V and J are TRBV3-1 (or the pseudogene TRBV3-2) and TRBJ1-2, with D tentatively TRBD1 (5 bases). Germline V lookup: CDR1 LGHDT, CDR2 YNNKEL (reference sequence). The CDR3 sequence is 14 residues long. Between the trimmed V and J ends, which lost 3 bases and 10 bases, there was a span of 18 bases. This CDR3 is CASSHRQPPVDYTF. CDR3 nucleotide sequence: TGTGCCAGCAGCCACCGACAGCCACCGGTTGACTACACCTTC.

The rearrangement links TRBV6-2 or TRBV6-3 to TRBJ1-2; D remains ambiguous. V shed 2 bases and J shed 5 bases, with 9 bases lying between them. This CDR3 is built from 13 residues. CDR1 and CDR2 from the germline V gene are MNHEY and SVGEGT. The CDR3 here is CASSYTAEYGYTF. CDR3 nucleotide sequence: TGTGCCAGCAGTTACACGGCGGAGTATGGCTACACCTTC.

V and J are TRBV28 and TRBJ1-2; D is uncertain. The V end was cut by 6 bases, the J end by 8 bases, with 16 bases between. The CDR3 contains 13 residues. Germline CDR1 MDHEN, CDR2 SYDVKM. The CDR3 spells CASSNIRPGGYTF. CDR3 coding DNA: TGTGCCAGCAGCAACATCAGGCCGGGAGGCTACACCTTC.

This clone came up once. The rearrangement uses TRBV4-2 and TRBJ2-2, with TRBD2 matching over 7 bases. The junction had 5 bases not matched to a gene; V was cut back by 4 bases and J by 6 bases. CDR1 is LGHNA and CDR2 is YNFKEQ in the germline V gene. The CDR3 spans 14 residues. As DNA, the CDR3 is TGTGCCAGCAGCCCCCAGGGAGGGGCCGGGGAGCTGTTTTTT. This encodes CASSPQGGAGELFF.

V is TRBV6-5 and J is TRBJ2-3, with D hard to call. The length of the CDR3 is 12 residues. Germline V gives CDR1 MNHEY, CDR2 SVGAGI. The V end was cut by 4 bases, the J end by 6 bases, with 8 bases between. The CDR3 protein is CASSSSVDTQYF. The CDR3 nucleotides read TGTGCCAGCAGTTCGAGCGTTGATACGCAGTATTTT.

CDR3 sequence reads: CASSPRGRSTEAFF. The CDR3 DNA follows: TGTGCCAGCAGCCCGCGGGGGCGTTCGACTGAAGCTTTCTTT. This chain joins TRBV3-1 (or the pseudogene TRBV3-2) and TRBJ1-1; D is perhaps TRBD1 (6 bases). The V gene lost 4 bases and the J gene lost 5 bases, with 14 bases spanning the gap. Germline assignment: CDR1 LGHDT and CDR2 YNNKEL (reference sequence). The CDR3 is 14 amino acids.

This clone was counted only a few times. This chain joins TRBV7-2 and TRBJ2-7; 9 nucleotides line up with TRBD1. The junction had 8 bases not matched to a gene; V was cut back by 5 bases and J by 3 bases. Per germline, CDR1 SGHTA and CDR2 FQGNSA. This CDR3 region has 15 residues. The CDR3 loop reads CASSPEGTGNYEQYF. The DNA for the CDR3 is TGTGCCAGCAGCCCCGAGGGGACAGGGAACTACGAGCAGTACTTC.

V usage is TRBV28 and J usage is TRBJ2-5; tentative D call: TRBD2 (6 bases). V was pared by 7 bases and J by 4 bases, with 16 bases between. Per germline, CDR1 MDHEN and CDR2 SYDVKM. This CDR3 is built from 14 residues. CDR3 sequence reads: CASTTLGGTETQYF. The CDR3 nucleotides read TGTGCCAGCACTACCCTTGGAGGGACAGAGACCCAGTACTTC.

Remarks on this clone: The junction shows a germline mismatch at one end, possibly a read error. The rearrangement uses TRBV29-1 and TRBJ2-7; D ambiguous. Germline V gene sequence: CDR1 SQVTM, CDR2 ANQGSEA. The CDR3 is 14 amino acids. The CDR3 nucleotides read TGCAGCGTTGAAGATCTTCTAAGACTGTACGGGCAGTACTTC. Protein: CSVEDLLRLYGQYF.

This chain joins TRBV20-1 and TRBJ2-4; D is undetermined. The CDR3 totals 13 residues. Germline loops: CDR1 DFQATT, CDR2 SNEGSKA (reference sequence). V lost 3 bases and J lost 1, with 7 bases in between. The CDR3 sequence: CSASDTAKNIQYF. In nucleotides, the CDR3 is TGCAGTGCTAGTGACACTGCCAAAAACATTCAGTACTTC.

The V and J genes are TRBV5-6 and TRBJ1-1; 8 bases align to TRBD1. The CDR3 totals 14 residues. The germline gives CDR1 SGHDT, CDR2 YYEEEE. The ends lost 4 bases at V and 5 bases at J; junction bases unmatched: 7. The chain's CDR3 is CASSPGGLETEAFF. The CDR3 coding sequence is TGTGCCAGCAGCCCAGGGGGCCTGGAGACTGAAGCTTTCTTT.

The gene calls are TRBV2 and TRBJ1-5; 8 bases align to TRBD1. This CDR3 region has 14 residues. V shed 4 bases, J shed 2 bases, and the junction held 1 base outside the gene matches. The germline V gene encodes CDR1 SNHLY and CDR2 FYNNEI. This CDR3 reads CASSGGQGNQPQHF. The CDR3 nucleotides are TGTGCCAGCAGTGGGGGACAGGGCAATCAGCCCCAGCATTTT.

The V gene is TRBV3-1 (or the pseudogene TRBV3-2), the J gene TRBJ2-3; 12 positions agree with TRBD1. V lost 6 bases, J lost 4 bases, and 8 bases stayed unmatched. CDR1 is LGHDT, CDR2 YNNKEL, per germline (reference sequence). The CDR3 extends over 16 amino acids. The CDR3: CASSLRDRGLADTQYF. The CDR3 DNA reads TGTGCCAGCAGTCTCCGGGACAGGGGGCTGGCAGATACGCAGTATTTT.

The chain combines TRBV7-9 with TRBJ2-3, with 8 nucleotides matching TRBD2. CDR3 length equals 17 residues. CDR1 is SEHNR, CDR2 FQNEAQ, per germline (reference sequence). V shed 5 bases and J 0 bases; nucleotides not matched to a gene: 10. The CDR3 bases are TGTGCCAGCAGCATGACCTCCGGGAGGGAAAGCACAGATACGCAGTATTTT. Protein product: CASSMTSGRESTDTQYF.

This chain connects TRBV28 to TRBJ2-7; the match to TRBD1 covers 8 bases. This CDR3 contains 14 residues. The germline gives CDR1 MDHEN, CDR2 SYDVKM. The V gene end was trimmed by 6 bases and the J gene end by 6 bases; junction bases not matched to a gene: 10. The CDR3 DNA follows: TGTGCCAGCAGCCCACCCCACAGGGGGGCCGAGCAGTACTTC. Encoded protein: CASSPPHRGAEQYF.

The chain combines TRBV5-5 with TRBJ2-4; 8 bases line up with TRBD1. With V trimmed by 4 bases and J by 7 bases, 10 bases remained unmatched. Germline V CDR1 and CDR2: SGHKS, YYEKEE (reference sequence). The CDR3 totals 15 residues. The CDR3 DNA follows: TGTGCCAGCAGCCCGGACAGGGCTGGTTTCAACATTCAGTACTTC. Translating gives CASSPDRAGFNIQYF.

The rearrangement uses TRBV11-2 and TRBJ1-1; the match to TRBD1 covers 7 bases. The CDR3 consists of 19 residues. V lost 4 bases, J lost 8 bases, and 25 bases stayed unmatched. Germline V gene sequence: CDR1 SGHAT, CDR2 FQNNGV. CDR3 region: CASSWVRTPPGQQRLEAFF. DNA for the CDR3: TGTGCCAGCAGCTGGGTGAGGACCCCACCGGGACAGCAAAGATTAGAAGCTTTCTTT.

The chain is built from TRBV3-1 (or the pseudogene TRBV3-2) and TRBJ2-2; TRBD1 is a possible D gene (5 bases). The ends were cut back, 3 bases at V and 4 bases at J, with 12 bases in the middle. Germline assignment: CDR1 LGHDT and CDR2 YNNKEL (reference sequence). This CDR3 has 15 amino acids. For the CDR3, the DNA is TGTGCCAGCAGCCATAGGACATCCGTCACCGGGGAGCTGTTTTTT. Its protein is CASSHRTSVTGELFF.